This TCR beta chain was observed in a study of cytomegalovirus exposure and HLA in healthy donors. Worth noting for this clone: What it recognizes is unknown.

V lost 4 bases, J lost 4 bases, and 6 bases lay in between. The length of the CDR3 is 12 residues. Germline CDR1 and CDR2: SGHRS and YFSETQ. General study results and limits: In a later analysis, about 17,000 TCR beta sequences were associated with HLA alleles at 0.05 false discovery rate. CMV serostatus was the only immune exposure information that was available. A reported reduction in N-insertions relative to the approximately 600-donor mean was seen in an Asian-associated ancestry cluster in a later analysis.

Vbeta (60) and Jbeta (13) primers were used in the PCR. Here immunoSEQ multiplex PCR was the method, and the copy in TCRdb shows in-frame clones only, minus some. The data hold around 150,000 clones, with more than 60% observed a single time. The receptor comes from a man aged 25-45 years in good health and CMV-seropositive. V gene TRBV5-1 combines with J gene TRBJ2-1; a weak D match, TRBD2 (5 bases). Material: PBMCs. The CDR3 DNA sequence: TGCGCCAGCAGCCAGCGGTACAATGAGCAGTTCTTC. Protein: CASSQRYNEQFF.